These 17 T cell receptor beta chains were sequenced from one sample in a study of metastatic and nonmetastatic thyroid tumors. TCRdb ran MiXCR on the PCR reads. Here the sample spans 15,000 to 20,000 clones, 20% to 25% being singletons. Nobody among the patients had been given any treatment before thyroid surgery. The sequenced sample was adjacent normal tissue. The source is a female donor with papillary thyroid cancer or a benign thyroid nodule (not recorded which). Some clones in this sample may be carry-over from other donors' samples.

This chain joins TRBV2 and TRBJ1-5, with a possible D match to TRBD1 (5 bases). CDR1 is SNHLY and CDR2 is FYNNEI in the germline V gene. The length of the CDR3 is 16 residues. With 6 bases removed from V and 5 bases from J, the gap between germline ends came to 20 bases. Here the CDR3 reads CASRTERQGIYQPQHF. The CDR3, as DNA: TGTGCCAGCAGGACCGAGAGGCAGGGCATCTATCAGCCCCAGCATTTT.

This clone appeared once. The chain uses TRBV20-1 and TRBJ2-5; 14 bases map to TRBD2. There are 17 residues in the CDR3. Trimming took 6 bases from V and 1 from J; bases not matched to a gene: 10. Germline V gives CDR1 DFQATT, CDR2 SNEGSKA (reference sequence). The CDR3 DNA reads TGCAGTGCCGAAAACCGGGGGACTAGCGGGAGCCAAGAGACCCAGTACTTC. This encodes CSAENRGTSGSQETQYF.

There are a few counts of this clone. V gene TRBV2 combines with J gene TRBJ1-2; 7 bases line up with TRBD1. After removal of 7 bases from V and 0 bases from J, the junction contained 2 bases not matched to a gene. The CDR3 length is 13 residues. CDR1 is SNHLY, CDR2 FYNNEI, per germline. The DNA for the CDR3 is TGTGCCAGCAACGACAGGGCTAACTATGGCTACACCTTC. Its translation is CASNDRANYGYTF.

The chain employs TRBV6-1 and TRBJ1-1; TRBD1 matches at 7 bases. Germline CDR1 and CDR2: MNHNS and SASEGT. V shed 2 bases, J shed 1 base, and the junction held 7 bases outside the gene matches. CDR3 size: 16 residues. The DNA of the CDR3 is TGTGCCAGCAGTGAAAGGGGGACAGCCCCGAACACTGAAGCTTTCTTT. Translated, it gives CASSERGTAPNTEAFF.

The chain uses TRBV5-1 and TRBJ1-1; no reliable D call. Germline V CDR1 and CDR2: SGHRS, YFSETQ. Trimming removed 4 bases from V and 3 bases from J, with 13 bases in between. This CDR3 is 14 amino acids long. The CDR3 region has the DNA TGCGCCAGCAGCCTCGCGGGCGGTTACACTGAAGCTTTCTTT. It specifies CASSLAGGYTEAFF.

This clone has more than one count but fewer than ten. The J gene is TRBJ2-7, the V gene TRBV27; 9 bases align to TRBD1. Trimming at V came to 6 bases and at J to 0 bases, leaving 6 bases not matched to a gene. There are 15 residues in the CDR3. Looked up from germline, CDR1 is MNHEY and CDR2 is SMNVEV (reference sequence). CDR3 in amino acids: CASSRDRATSYEQYF. CDR3 coding DNA: TGTGCCAGCAGCCGGGACAGGGCTACCTCCTACGAGCAGTACTTC.

In its sample, this clone was seen a few times. This chain joins TRBV5-1 and TRBJ2-7; no firm D call. This CDR3 is 11 amino acids long. From germline, CDR1 is SGHRS and CDR2 YFSETQ. Trimming stripped 0 bases from V and 3 bases from J, with 1 base between. The CDR3 nucleotides read TGCGCCAGCAGCTTGGGCTACGAGCAGTACTTC. This translates into CASSLGYEQYF.

In this sample, this clone turned up a few times. The rearrangement uses TRBV5-1 and TRBJ2-7; D possibly corresponds to TRBD1 (5 bases). Germline values: CDR1 SGHRS, CDR2 YFSETQ. The CDR3 loop spans 15 amino acids. The V and J ends lost 0 bases and 0 bases respectively, with 10 bases between them. Here the CDR3 reads CASSLVGAASYEQYF. The CDR3 DNA sequence: TGCGCCAGCAGCTTGGTTGGGGCCGCCTCCTACGAGCAGTACTTC.

Concerning this clone: The junction shows a germline mismatch at one end, possibly a read error. The rearrangement joins TRBV7-7 to TRBJ1-6, with D possibly TRBD1 on 6 matching bases. This CDR3 is 16 amino acids long. Germline lookup yields CDR1 SSHAT and CDR2 FNYEAQ (reference sequence). The CDR3 DNA sequence: TGTGCTAGCAGCTTAGGAGGGGGTAAGGATAATTCACCCCTCCACTTT. This sequence encodes CASSLGGGKDNSPLHF.

The J gene is TRBJ2-5, the V gene TRBV3-1; 8 nucleotides align to TRBD2. Germline values: CDR1 LGHDT, CDR2 YNNKEL (reference sequence). Losses at the gene ends were 7 bases for V and 5 bases for J; bases not matched to a gene: 6. This CDR3 comprises 13 residues. The CDR3 loop is CASTAGGGETQYF. In DNA, the CDR3 is TGTGCCAGCACCGCGGGGGGCGGGGAGACCCAGTACTTC.

The table lists this clone with a few counts. The chain couples TRBV20-1 to TRBJ2-7, with TRBD2 identical over 9 bases. Unmatched junction bases numbered 12, after V lost 3 bases and J lost 3 bases. Germline loops: CDR1 DFQATT, CDR2 SNEGSKA (reference sequence). The CDR3 is made up of 16 amino acids. The CDR3 bases are TGCAGTGCTAGTAGTTCCCGGACTAGCGCCCGCTACGAGCAGTACTTC. It is translated as CSASSSRTSARYEQYF.

V and J are TRBV20-1 and TRBJ2-1; a weak D match, TRBD1 (5 bases). The CDR3 contains 16 residues. V lost 0 bases and J 4 bases, leaving 16 bases between the germline ends. Germline V gene sequence: CDR1 DFQATT, CDR2 SNEGSKA (reference sequence). This chain's CDR3 is CSARDQVQVGYNEQFF. In nucleotides, the CDR3 is TGCAGTGCTAGAGATCAAGTACAGGTGGGATACAATGAGCAGTTCTTC.

This sequence joins TRBV20-1 and TRBJ2-1, with a possible D match to TRBD2 (5 bases). Germline-derived CDR1 and CDR2 are DFQATT and SNEGSKA (reference sequence). V lost 0 bases and J 6 bases, leaving 15 bases between the germline ends. CDR3 length: 15 residues. Here the CDR3 DNA reads TGCAGTGCTAGAGATGGGTCCGTAGCGCTCAATGAGCAGTTCTTC. This sequence encodes CSARDGSVALNEQFF.

This clone ranks as large. The CDR3 protein is CAIRDPGQSNSGNTIYF. The CDR3 DNA reads TGTGCCATCAGGGACCCGGGACAGTCAAACTCTGGAAACACCATATATTTT. The chain links TRBV10-3 to TRBJ1-3, with TRBD1 matching 7 bases. From germline, CDR1 is ENHRY and CDR2 SYGVKD. The V segment lost 6 bases and the J segment 0 bases; nucleotides outside the gene matches: 11. The CDR3 contains 17 residues.

Sample share makes this clone large. The rearrangement links TRBV6-2 or TRBV6-3 to TRBJ2-7; D is unresolved. CDR3 length equals 15 residues. Germline V lookup: CDR1 MNHEY, CDR2 SVGEGT. V was trimmed by 2 bases and J by 0 bases, leaving 11 bases between them. The CDR3 loop is CASSYGRLYSYEQYF. CDR3 DNA: TGTGCCAGCAGTTACGGCAGGCTTTACTCCTACGAGCAGTACTTC.

The rearrangement links TRBV27 to TRBJ2-5; no definite D call. The CDR3 sequence is 14 residues long. Germline assignment: CDR1 MNHEY and CDR2 SMNVEV (reference sequence). The V and J ends lost 7 bases and 3 bases respectively, with 15 bases between them. The CDR3 region is CASKNSWWEETQYF. In DNA, the CDR3 is TGTGCCAGCAAGAATTCGTGGTGGGAAGAGACCCAGTACTTC.

This clone has ten or more counts. This rearrangement joins TRBV12-3 or TRBV12-4 to TRBJ2-7; D is perhaps TRBD2 (6 bases). V was clipped by 3 bases and J by 1 base, with 16 bases between them. There are 16 residues in the CDR3. This chain's CDR3 is CASSLYLTSFSYEQYF. CDR3 nucleotides: TGTGCCAGCAGTTTGTATCTCACTAGCTTTTCCTACGAGCAGTACTTC.